This T cell receptor beta chain was sequenced for a study of monozygotic twins with inflammatory bowel disease. The CDR3 is 15 residues long. Per germline, CDR1 SGHDT and CDR2 YYEEEE. Points on this clonotype: The target antigen is unknown.

The study, taken as a whole, reports: Clonotype overlap with others was lower in IBD patients than in healthy twins, a difference that was greatest with disease activity.

Addition of UMIs with a 6-nucleotide sample barcode was achieved by template switching. TCRalpha and TCRbeta cDNA went through two nested PCRs of approximately 16 and 10 cycles. TCRdb reprocessed the 5' RACE reads, keeping one entry per CDR3 protein, no DNA. The sample holds 85,000 to 110,000 distinct CDR3 sequences. Sequencing used blood. The chain is built from TRBV5-6 and TRBJ2-5. The TCR sequence derives from a human donor with ulcerative colitis or Crohn's disease, or a healthy co-twin of an affected twin (not recorded which). This CDR3 is CASSFPTEYQETQYF.